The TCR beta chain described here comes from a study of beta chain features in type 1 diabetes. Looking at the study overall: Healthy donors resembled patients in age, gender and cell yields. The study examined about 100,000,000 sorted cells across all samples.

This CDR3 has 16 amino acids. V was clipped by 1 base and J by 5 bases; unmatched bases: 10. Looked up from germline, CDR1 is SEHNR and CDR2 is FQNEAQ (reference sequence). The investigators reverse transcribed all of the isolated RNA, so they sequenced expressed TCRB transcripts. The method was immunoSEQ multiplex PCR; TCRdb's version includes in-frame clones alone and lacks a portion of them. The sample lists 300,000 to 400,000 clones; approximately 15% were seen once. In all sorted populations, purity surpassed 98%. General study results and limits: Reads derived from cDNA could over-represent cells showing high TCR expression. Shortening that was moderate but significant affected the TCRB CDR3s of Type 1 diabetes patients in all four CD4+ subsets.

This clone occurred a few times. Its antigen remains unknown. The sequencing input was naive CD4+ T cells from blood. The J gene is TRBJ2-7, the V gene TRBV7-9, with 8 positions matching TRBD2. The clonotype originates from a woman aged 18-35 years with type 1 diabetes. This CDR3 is CASSLGVVGTSHEQYV. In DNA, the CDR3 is TGTGCCAGCAGCTTAGGTGTTGTGGGGACTAGTCACGAGCAGTACGTC.